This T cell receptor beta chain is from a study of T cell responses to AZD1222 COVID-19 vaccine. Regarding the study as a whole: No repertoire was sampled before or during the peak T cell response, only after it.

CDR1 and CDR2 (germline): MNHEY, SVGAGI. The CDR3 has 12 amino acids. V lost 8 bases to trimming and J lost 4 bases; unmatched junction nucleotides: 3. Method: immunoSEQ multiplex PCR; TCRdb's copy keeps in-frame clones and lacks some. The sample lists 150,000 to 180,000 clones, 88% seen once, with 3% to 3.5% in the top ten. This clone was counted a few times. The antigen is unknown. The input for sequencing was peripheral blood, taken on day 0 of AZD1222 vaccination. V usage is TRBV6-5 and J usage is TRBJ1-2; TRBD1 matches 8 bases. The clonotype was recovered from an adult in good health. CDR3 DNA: TGTGCCAGCTCGGACAGGGTCTATGGCTACACCTTC. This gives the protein CASSDRVYGYTF.